Listed here is a single T cell receptor (beta chain). Its antigen is undetermined. From germline, CDR1 is LNHNV and CDR2 YYDKDF (reference sequence). The CDR3 runs to 16 residues. V was pared by 3 bases and J by 0 bases, with 14 bases between. The sample belongs to a study of Graves' ophthalmopathy and Graves' hyperthyroidism. The wider study: Blood was drawn at initial diagnosis, before any treatment. Overall study findings and caveats: Among expanded thyroid clonotypes above 0.001 frequency, most also occurred in blood.

RNA transcripts served as template for amplifying TCR beta CDR3 sequences. The first round was an RT-PCR with HTBI primers, and the second round was a multiplex PCR. One entry per CDR3 protein results from TCRdb running MiXCR on the multiplex PCR reads. The sample consists of 650,000 to 900,000 distinct CDR3 sequences, approximately 40% of them appearing once. The V and J genes are TRBV15 and TRBJ2-5; D not resolved. This receptor was identified in an adult man with Graves' ophthalmopathy. The sequencing sample was made of peripheral blood. This CDR3 reads CATSRDGSTYQETQYF. DNA of the CDR3: TGTGCCACCAGCAGGGATGGCTCCACGTACCAAGAGACCCAGTACTTC.